Following are 11 T cell receptor beta chains from one sample sequenced in a study of neurological immune-mediated disorders. One entry per CDR3 protein results from TCRdb running MiXCR on the 5' RACE reads. This sample has tens of thousands of distinct CDR3 sequences, with about 3.4% found just once. The source material was PBMCs. These receptors were obtained from a man in his forties or fifties with multiple sclerosis.

In this sample, this clonotype turned up many times. The chain couples TRBV5-1 to TRBJ2-5, with D uncertain. Trimming removed 1 base from V and 1 base from J, with 8 bases in between. The germline gives CDR1 SGHRS, CDR2 YFSETQ. The CDR3 has 14 amino acids. The CDR3 DNA is TGCGCCAGCAGCTTGTTCGGTTCCCAAGAGACCCAGTACTTC. Translating gives CASSLFGSQETQYF.

This clonotype came up many times. The chain couples TRBV29-1 to TRBJ1-1; TRBD1 is a possible D gene (6 bases). V lost 7 bases and J 4 bases, leaving 16 bases between the germline ends. The germline V gene encodes CDR1 SQVTM and CDR2 ANQGSEA. The CDR3 loop spans 13 amino acids. The CDR3 here is CSAGPQGSTEAFF. The CDR3 coding sequence is TGCAGCGCCGGGCCCCAGGGGAGCACTGAAGCTTTCTTT. Supplemented by reference TRBV29-1 and TRBJ1-1, the full variable domain reads SAVISQKPSRDICQRGTSLTIQCQVDSQVTMMFWYRQQPGQSLTLIATANQGSEATYESGFVIDKFPISRPNLTFSTLTVSNMSPEDSSIYLCSAGPQGSTEAFFGQGTRLTVV.

This clonotype was seen at least ten times. The V and J genes are TRBV2 and TRBJ1-1; no reliable D call. The CDR3 runs to 14 residues. CDR1 SNHLY and CDR2 FYNNEI come from the germline V gene. V lost 0 bases and J lost 2, with 7 bases in between. The CDR3 DNA reads TGTGCCAGCAGTGAAGCGGCCGGTAACACTGAAGCTTTCTTT. Translating it yields CASSEAAGNTEAFF.

The sample holds many counts of this clonotype. The chain recombines TRBV4-1 with TRBJ1-1, with a tentative D call TRBD1 (6 bases). The V gene's germline CDR1 is MGHRA and CDR2 YSYEKL. The V end lost 1 base, the J end lost 1 base, and 7 bases lay between the germline ends. The CDR3 loop spans 14 amino acids. CDR3 sequence: CASSQGGQNTEAFF. CDR3 DNA: TGCGCCAGCAGCCAAGGGGGACAGAACACTGAAGCTTTCTTT.

As to this clonotype: One end of the junction fails to match germline, which may point to a read error. The rearrangement links TRBV6-5 to TRBJ2-1; D may be TRBD1 or TRBD2 (5 bases each). The CDR3 runs 13 residues. From germline, CDR1 is MNHEY and CDR2 SVGAGI. In DNA, the CDR3 is TGTGCCAGCAAGGGGACGGGCTACAATGCGCAGTTCTTC. Amino acids: CASKGTGYNAQFF.

This clonotype was seen many times. The chain links TRBV20-1 to TRBJ1-5; TRBD1 matches 11 bases. This CDR3 has 14 residues. J gave up 2 bases and V 5 bases, and 2 bases lay outside the gene matches. Germline loops: CDR1 DFQATT, CDR2 SNEGSKA (reference sequence). As DNA, the CDR3 is TGCAGTGCTTTGGACAGGGGGCGCAATCAGCCCCAGCATTTT. Protein: CSALDRGRNQPQHF.

This clonotype has at least ten counts. The V and J genes are TRBV24-1 and TRBJ2-1; 9 nucleotides match TRBD2. Germline V gives CDR1 KGHDR, CDR2 SFDVKD. Germline trimming cut 9 bases from V and 10 bases from J; bases unmatched to any gene: 12. The CDR3 is 14 amino acids. CDR3 loop: CATQREATTGEQFF. Written as DNA, the CDR3 is TGTGCCACCCAGCGGGAGGCTACCACGGGGGAGCAGTTCTTC.

This clonotype has at least ten counts. In DNA form, the CDR3 reads TGCGCCAGCAGCTGCACAGGGAACTATGGCTACACCTTC. Amino acids: CASSCTGNYGYTF. V usage is TRBV5-1 and J usage is TRBJ1-2; possibly TRBD1 for D (6 bases). The V end was cut by 3 bases, the J end by 2 bases, with 8 bases between. The germline gives CDR1 SGHRS, CDR2 YFSETQ. The CDR3 has 13 amino acids.

Worth noting for this clonotype: Being one base from a much bigger clone, this may be a read error. V is TRBV7-9 and J is TRBJ2-1, with D uncertain. The CDR3 length is 11 residues. Germline-derived CDR1 and CDR2 are SEHNR and FQNEAQ (reference sequence). The chain's CDR3 is CDSSSINEQFF. Here the CDR3 DNA reads TGTGACAGCAGCTCCATTAATGAGCAGTTCTTC.

Of note for this clonotype: This clone may be a read error of a much larger clone one base away. V is TRBV5-5 and J is TRBJ1-5, with D perhaps TRBD1 (5 bases). The CDR3 totals 17 residues. The germline gives CDR1 SGHKS, CDR2 YYEKEE (reference sequence). DNA of the CDR3: TGTGCCAGCAGCTCGGGACTTAGTTTTTATAGCAATCAGCCCCAGAATTTT. Amino acid sequence: CASSSGLSFYSNQPQNF.

In this sample, this clonotype turned up a few times. The rearrangement joins TRBV7-6 to TRBJ2-3; maybe TRBD1 (5 bases). Deletions cut 4 bases from V and 7 bases from J, with 15 bases between. CDR3 length: 14 amino acids. Germline values: CDR1 SGHVS, CDR2 FNYEAQ. The CDR3 region is CASSSEVRQNTQYF. The CDR3 DNA sequence: TGTGCCAGCAGCTCAGAGGTTCGACAGAATACGCAGTATTTT. The full variable domain, rest sourced from reference TRBV7-6 and TRBJ2-3, is GAGVSQSPRYKVTKRGQDVALRCDPISGHVSLYWYRQALGQGPEFLTYFNYEAQQDKSGLPNDRFSAERPEGSISTLTIQRTEQRDSAMYRCASSSEVRQNTQYFGPGTRLTVL.